This TCR beta chain originates from a study of T cell responses to AZD1222 COVID-19 vaccine. Whole-study findings and limits: Clonal diversity may have been underestimated in mostly white British donors.

In this sample, this clone turned up once. The target antigen is unknown. V was trimmed by 7 bases and J by 4 bases, leaving 17 bases between them. The CDR3 runs to 14 residues. Germline V gene data show CDR1 as MDHEN and CDR2 as SYDVKM. The method was immunoSEQ multiplex PCR; TCRdb's version includes in-frame clones alone and lacks a portion of them. The data show some 100,000 clones, approximately 90% seen once. The J gene is TRBJ2-7, the V gene TRBV28; D is unresolved. The receptor was isolated from an adult who received the AZD1222 COVID-19 vaccine. The sample in question was peripheral blood, obtained 28 days after the second AZD1222 dose. CDR3 sequence: CASNRAPNPYEQYF. CDR3 bases: TGTGCCAGCAACCGGGCCCCGAACCCTTACGAGCAGTACTTC. The variable domain in full, with the rest retrieved from reference TRBV28 and TRBJ2-7, is DVKVTQSSRYLVKRTGEKVFLECVQDMDHENMFWYRQDPGLGLRLIYFSYDVKMKEKGDIPEGYSVSREKKERFSLILESASTNQTSMYLCASNRAPNPYEQYFGPGTRLTVT.